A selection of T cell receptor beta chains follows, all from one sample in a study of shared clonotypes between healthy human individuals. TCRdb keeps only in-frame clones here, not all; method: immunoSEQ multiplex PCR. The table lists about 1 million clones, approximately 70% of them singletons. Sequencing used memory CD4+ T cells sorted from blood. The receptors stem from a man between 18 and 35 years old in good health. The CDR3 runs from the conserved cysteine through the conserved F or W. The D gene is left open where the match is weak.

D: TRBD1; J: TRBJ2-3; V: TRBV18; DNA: TGTGCCAGCTCACCACCAACAGGGGGCGCAGACGCAGATACGCAGTATTTT; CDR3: CASSPPTGGADADTQYF
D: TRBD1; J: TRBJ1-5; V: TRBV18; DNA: TGTGCCAGCTCACCCCCGGGACAGGGTGACAATCAGCCCCAGCATTTT; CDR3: CASSPPGQGDNQPQHF
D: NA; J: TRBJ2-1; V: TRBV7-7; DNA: TGTGCTAGCAGCTTAGACCCCGGGTCGAAAGGTGAGCAGTTCTTC; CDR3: CASSLDPGSKGEQFF
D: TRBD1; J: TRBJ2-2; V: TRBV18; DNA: TGTGCCAGCTCACCCGGACAGGGCGGGACCGGGGAGCTGTTTTTT; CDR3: CASSPGQGGTGELFF
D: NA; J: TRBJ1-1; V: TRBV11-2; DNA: TGTGCCAGCAGCCTTACGGGAGGCAGGGGCAACACTGAAGCTTTCTTT; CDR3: CASSLTGGRGNTEAFF
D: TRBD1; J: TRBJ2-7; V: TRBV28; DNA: TGTGCCAGCAGGAGGGGACAGGGGTTGTACGAGCAGTACTTC; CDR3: CASRRGQGLYEQYF
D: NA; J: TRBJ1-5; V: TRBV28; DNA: TGTGCCAGCAGCAAGACAGCACCTCGGGGGCCCCAGCATTTT; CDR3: CASSKTAPRGPQHF
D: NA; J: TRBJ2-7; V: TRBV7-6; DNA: TGTGCCAGCAGCTTAAATCAGGGCGGAGGTACCTACGAGCAGTACTTC; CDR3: CASSLNQGGGTYEQYF
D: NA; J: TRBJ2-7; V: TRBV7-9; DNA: TGTGCCAGCAGCCCGGACATGCACGGCGGGTACGAGCAGTACTTC; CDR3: CASSPDMHGGYEQYF
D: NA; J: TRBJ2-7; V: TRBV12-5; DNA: TGTGCTAGTGGTCAGGATAACGAGCAGTACTTC; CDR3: CASGQDNEQYF
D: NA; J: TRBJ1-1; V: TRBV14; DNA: TGTGCCAGCAGCCAAGAGCTGGGCGACAGTCGCGTCTTT; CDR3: CASSQELGDSRVF
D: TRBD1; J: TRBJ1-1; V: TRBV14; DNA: TGTGCCAGCAGCCCGTTATTGGACAGGGAGGGGGTTGAAGCTTTCTTT; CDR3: CASSPLLDREGVEAFF